The 4 T cell receptor beta chains given below trace back to one sample, sequenced in a study of shared clonotypes between healthy human individuals. This table comes from immunoSEQ multiplex PCR, and its TCRdb copy is limited to in-frame clones, with some not included. Among around 2.1 million clones listed, 90% to 97% were seen once. Sequencing was performed on naive CD4+ T cells sorted from blood. The sample's subset: CD45RA+ positively selected. Every receptor here comes from a man younger than 35 in good health.

The V call is TRBV19, the J call TRBJ2-7; D may be TRBD2 (5 bases). The CDR3 is 15 amino acids. CDR1 and CDR2 (germline): LNHDA, SQIVND (reference sequence). V was cut by 3 bases and J by 7 bases, with 19 bases left in between. The CDR3 DNA reads as TGTGCCAGTAGTATCGCAGCGGAGCTATCGGGGGAGCAGTACTTC. Protein: CASSIAAELSGEQYF.

This clone came up once. The gene calls are TRBV12-5 and TRBJ2-1; TRBD2 agrees at 8 bases. The junction had 10 bases not matched to a gene; V was cut back by 5 bases and J by 4 bases. The CDR3 consists of 16 residues. Germline-derived CDR1 and CDR2 are LGHNT and FRNRAP. The CDR3 sequence: CASGTELADIYNEQFF. The CDR3 DNA follows: TGTGCTAGTGGTACAGAACTAGCGGATATATACAATGAGCAGTTCTTC.

V gene TRBV19 combines with J gene TRBJ2-7; 10 bases match TRBD2. This CDR3 is 18 amino acids long. Looked up from germline, CDR1 is LNHDA and CDR2 is SQIVND (reference sequence). Losses at the gene ends were 0 bases for V and 3 bases for J; bases not matched to a gene: 11. CDR3 protein: CASSIDPPSSGGLYEQYF. The CDR3 nucleotides are TGTGCCAGTAGTATAGATCCCCCCTCTAGCGGGGGCCTCTACGAGCAGTACTTC.

The chain carries TRBV5-8 and TRBJ1-4, with D unresolved. V was pared by 2 bases and J by 9 bases, with 5 bases between. Germline V gene data show CDR1 as SGHTS and CDR2 as YDEGEE. CDR3 length: 11 residues. The CDR3 spells CASSFGKKLFF. CDR3 coding DNA: TGTGCCAGCAGCTTCGGAAAAAAACTGTTTTTT.